This T cell receptor beta chain is drawn from a study of T cells in localized non-small cell lung cancer. Sequenced by immunoSEQ multiplex PCR; TCRdb stores in-frame clones only, minus some. Of about 3,100 clones listed, around 25% were seen once; the top ten hold roughly 15%. This clone was counted only a few times. The sequence came from a man between 40 and 70 years old with stage III squamous cell lung carcinoma. Sample: normal lung tissue next to the tumor, taken before any cancer treatment.

The CDR3 sequence is CASSDYQTPYEQYF. CDR3 sequence (DNA): TGTGCCAGCAGTGATTACCAGACACCCTACGAGCAGTACTTC. The chain uses TRBV9 and TRBJ2-7; D gene uncertain. Trimming stripped 5 bases from V and 2 bases from J, with 14 bases between. This CDR3 contains 14 residues. Per germline, CDR1 SGDLS and CDR2 YYNGEE.